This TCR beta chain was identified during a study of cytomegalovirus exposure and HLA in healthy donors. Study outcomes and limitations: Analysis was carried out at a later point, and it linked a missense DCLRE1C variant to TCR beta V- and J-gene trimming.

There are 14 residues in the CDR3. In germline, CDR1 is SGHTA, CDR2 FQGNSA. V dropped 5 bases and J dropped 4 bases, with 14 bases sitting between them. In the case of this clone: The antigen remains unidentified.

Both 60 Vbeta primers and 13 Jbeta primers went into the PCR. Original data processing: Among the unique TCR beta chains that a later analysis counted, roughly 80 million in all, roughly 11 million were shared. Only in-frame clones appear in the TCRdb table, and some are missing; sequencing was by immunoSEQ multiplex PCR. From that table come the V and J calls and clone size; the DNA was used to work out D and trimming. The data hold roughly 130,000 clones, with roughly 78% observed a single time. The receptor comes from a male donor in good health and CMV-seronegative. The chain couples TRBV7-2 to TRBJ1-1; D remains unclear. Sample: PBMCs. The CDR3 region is CASSLDASGTEAFF. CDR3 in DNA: TGTGCCAGCAGCCTGGATGCCAGCGGCACTGAAGCTTTCTTT.